This paragraph covers one TCR beta chain sequence. Its matching antigen is unknown. This specimen comes from a study of vaccination and CD4 T cells after COVID-19. Study-level background: Samples were collected from a few convalescent patients on day 14 and on days 161 to 241 after vaccination.

Sequencing of cultured CD4+ T cell DNA used the Oncomine TCR Beta short-read assay. DNA came from CD4+ T cells after culture. TCRdb recomputed calls from the PCR reads with MiXCR, one row per CDR3 protein. Of some 19,000 distinct CDR3 sequences in the sample, about half were seen once. Time point reported: late sampling 161 to 241 days after vaccination in three convalescent patients. The treatment is: roughly 10-day PBMC culture with coronavirus spike peptide pools or control peptides (ViraFEST assay). V gave up 0 bases and J gave up 7 bases, with 17 bases separating them. This CDR3 has 16 amino acids. CDR1 and CDR2 (germline): MRHNA, SNTAGT. Whole-study results and caveats: Of the reactive clones in convalescent patients, a median approximately 89% showed up only post-vaccination. From a median of about 21 to 38, SARS-CoV-2-reactive clonotypes increased, though not significantly.

The material sequenced was CD4+ T cells from blood, cultured in vitro, taken about 7 months after SARS-CoV-2 vaccination. The chain has TRBV6-4 and TRBJ2-3; TRBD2 might be the D (6 bases). The TCR was taken from a human donor who had recovered from COVID-19. CDR3 region: CASSDSHGGDGNTQYF. The CDR3 DNA is TGTGCCAGCAGTGACTCCCATGGCGGGGACGGGAATACGCAGTATTTT.